Listed below are T cell receptor beta chains from one sample, sequenced in a study of PD-1 blockade in classical Hodgkin lymphoma. TCRdb's table, derived via immunoSEQ multiplex PCR, lists solely in-frame clones and lacks some. Seen here are about 15,000 clones, just under 80% observed once, and the top ten hold about 2%. Sequences were derived from CD4+ T cells from blood, sampled before the fourth cycle of nivolumab. Receptors were obtained from a human donor with classical Hodgkin lymphoma. Each CDR3 is given with its conserved first and last residue. A D gene is named only where the DNA matches it firmly. The size of a clone is reported for some rows only, either as once, few or many, or as a class for expanded clones.

D gene: NA
J gene: TRBJ2-3
V gene: TRBV27
clone size: NA
CDR3 DNA: TGTGCCAGTCGGAGGACAGATACGCAGTATTTT
CDR3 protein: CASRRTDTQYF

D gene: TRBD2
J gene: TRBJ2-1
V gene: TRBV5-4
clone size: NA
CDR3 DNA: TGTGCCAGCAGTCCGACTAGCGGGGTAGTCAATGAGCAGTTCTTC
CDR3 protein: CASSPTSGVVNEQFF

D gene: NA
J gene: TRBJ1-5
V gene: TRBV19
clone size: NA
CDR3 DNA: TGTGCCAGTGCGGACTGGTCAGACGGCAATCAGCCCCAGCATTTT
CDR3 protein: CASADWSDGNQPQHF

D gene: NA
J gene: TRBJ1-5
V gene: TRBV28
clone size: NA
CDR3 DNA: TGTGCCAGCAGTTTAGTGGTCATAGAGTCCCAGCATTTT
CDR3 protein: CASSLVVIESQHF

D gene: NA
J gene: TRBJ1-4
V gene: TRBV19
clone size: once
CDR3 DNA: TGTGCCAGTAGGGGTTCTTGGGGAGGTAATGAAAAACTGTTTTTT
CDR3 protein: CASRGSWGGNEKLFF

D gene: NA
J gene: TRBJ2-1
V gene: TRBV18
clone size: NA
CDR3 DNA: TGTGCCAGCTCACCCGGAACGGGCGATGAGCAGTTCTTC
CDR3 protein: CASSPGTGDEQFF

D gene: NA
J gene: TRBJ1-3
V gene: TRBV18
clone size: NA
CDR3 DNA: TGTGCCAGCTCACCCTTCCAGGGGCCGCATGGAAACACCATATATTTT
CDR3 protein: CASSPFQGPHGNTIYF

D gene: NA
J gene: TRBJ1-5
V gene: TRBV28
clone size: few
CDR3 DNA: TGTGCCAGCAGTTTTGGAGCCATCCAGGGGAATCAGCCCCAGCATTTT
CDR3 protein: CASSFGAIQGNQPQHF

D gene: NA
J gene: TRBJ1-3
V gene: TRBV2
clone size: once
CDR3 DNA: TGTGCCAGCAGTGAACAGGGAGTAACTGGAAACACCATATATTTT
CDR3 protein: CASSEQGVTGNTIYF

D gene: NA
J gene: TRBJ2-7
V gene: TRBV14
clone size: few
CDR3 DNA: TGTGCCAGCAGCCAAGGACCCAGTTCCGAGCAGTACTTC
CDR3 protein: CASSQGPSSEQYF

D gene: TRBD1
J gene: TRBJ2-5
V gene: TRBV6-1
clone size: NA
CDR3 DNA: TGTGCCAGCAGTAGACAGGGGGCAAGGGAGACCCAGTACTTC
CDR3 protein: CASSRQGARETQYF

D gene: NA
J gene: TRBJ2-1
V gene: TRBV18
clone size: NA
CDR3 DNA: TGTGCCAGCTCCCCAGTGGGGAAGCGGGTGTCCTACAATGAGCAGTTCTTC
CDR3 protein: CASSPVGKRVSYNEQFF

D gene: TRBD2
J gene: TRBJ2-1
V gene: TRBV15
clone size: NA
CDR3 DNA: TGTGCCACCAGTAGAACTAGCGGGAGCTTCAATGAGCAGTTCTTC
CDR3 protein: CATSRTSGSFNEQFF

D gene: NA
J gene: TRBJ2-7
V gene: TRBV15
clone size: NA
CDR3 DNA: TGTGCCACCAGCAGAGGAGAAGTATACGAGCAGTACTTC
CDR3 protein: CATSRGEVYEQYF

D gene: TRBD1
J gene: TRBJ1-5
V gene: TRBV10-2
clone size: NA
CDR3 DNA: TGCGCCAGCAGGAAGACAGGGGTCGGGCAGCCCCAGCATTTT
CDR3 protein: CASRKTGVGQPQHF

D gene: TRBD1
J gene: TRBJ2-5
V gene: TRBV7-9
clone size: NA
CDR3 DNA: TGTGCCAGCAGGCTGACAGGGAGCCAAGAGACCCAGTACTTC
CDR3 protein: CASRLTGSQETQYF

D gene: TRBD1
J gene: TRBJ1-1
V gene: TRBV28
clone size: NA
CDR3 DNA: TGTGCCAGCAGCTCCCGGGACAGGGGTGGGACTGAAGCTTTCTTT
CDR3 protein: CASSSRDRGGTEAFF

D gene: TRBD1
J gene: TRBJ2-5
V gene: TRBV5-1
clone size: NA
CDR3 DNA: TGCGCCAGCAGTCTGGGGACAGGGATATTGGAGACCCAGTACTTC
CDR3 protein: CASSLGTGILETQYF

D gene: NA
J gene: TRBJ1-5
V gene: TRBV9
clone size: NA
CDR3 DNA: TGTGCCAGCAGCCCTGGCGTAGCAGGGTTTAGCAATCAGCCCCAGCATTTT
CDR3 protein: CASSPGVAGFSNQPQHF

D gene: NA
J gene: TRBJ2-2
V gene: TRBV18
clone size: few
CDR3 DNA: TGTGCCAGCTCACCCGCGGCGAACACCGGGGAGCTGTTTTTT
CDR3 protein: CASSPAANTGELFF

D gene: NA
J gene: TRBJ2-1
V gene: TRBV6-6
clone size: NA
CDR3 DNA: TGTGCCAGCACCCCGCCGGGTACCAATGAGCAGTTCTTC
CDR3 protein: CASTPPGTNEQFF

D gene: TRBD1
J gene: TRBJ1-3
V gene: TRBV29-1
clone size: NA
CDR3 DNA: TGCAGCGTTGAAGGGACAGGGACTGGAAACACCATATATTTT
CDR3 protein: CSVEGTGTGNTIYF

D gene: NA
J gene: TRBJ2-3
V gene: TRBV10-3
clone size: NA
CDR3 DNA: TGTGCCATCAGAGTTTGGGATACGCAGTATTTT
CDR3 protein: CAIRVWDTQYF

D gene: TRBD1
J gene: TRBJ1-5
V gene: TRBV5-4
clone size: NA
CDR3 DNA: TGTGCCAGCAGCTTGGAAGGACAGGGGGACAATCAGCCCCAGCATTTT
CDR3 protein: CASSLEGQGDNQPQHF

D gene: NA
J gene: TRBJ1-2
V gene: TRBV6-1
clone size: NA
CDR3 DNA: TGTGCCAGCAGTGAAGATGCTAACTATGGCTACACCTTC
CDR3 protein: CASSEDANYGYTF

D gene: NA
J gene: TRBJ1-2
V gene: TRBV18
clone size: NA
CDR3 DNA: TGTGCCAGCTCTGACCGAAGTTCTTATGGCTACACCTTC
CDR3 protein: CASSDRSSYGYTF

D gene: NA
J gene: TRBJ1-3
V gene: TRBV11-1
clone size: NA
CDR3 DNA: TGTGCCAGCACCCAGTCAGGGACCCAGCGGAACACCATATATTTT
CDR3 protein: CASTQSGTQRNTIYF

D gene: NA
J gene: TRBJ2-1
V gene: TRBV7-2
clone size: NA
CDR3 DNA: TGTGCCAGCAGTCCCGGTCCCTACAATGAGCAGTTCTTC
CDR3 protein: CASSPGPYNEQFF

D gene: NA
J gene: TRBJ1-5
V gene: TRBV5-1
clone size: NA
CDR3 DNA: TGCGCCAGCAGCTTGGAACCGACAAGCAATCAGCCCCAGCATTTT
CDR3 protein: CASSLEPTSNQPQHF

D gene: TRBD2
J gene: TRBJ2-1
V gene: TRBV7-6
clone size: once
CDR3 DNA: TGTGCCAGCAGCGCCACGGGACTAGCAGGCGAGAATGAGCAGTTCTTC
CDR3 protein: CASSATGLAGENEQFF

D gene: NA
J gene: TRBJ1-1
V gene: TRBV5-4
clone size: NA
CDR3 DNA: TGTGCCAGCAGCTTGGCGACACGGAACACTGAAGCTTTCTTT
CDR3 protein: CASSLATRNTEAFF

D gene: NA
J gene: TRBJ1-6
V gene: TRBV7-8
clone size: NA
CDR3 DNA: TGTGCCAGCAGCCCAGGTCGTCAGAGGCCACCCCTCCACTTT
CDR3 protein: CASSPGRQRPPLHF

D gene: NA
J gene: TRBJ2-7
V gene: TRBV7-8
clone size: NA
CDR3 DNA: TGTGCCAGCAGCTTAGGGACCACAGGGATCACCTACGAGCAGTACTTC
CDR3 protein: CASSLGTTGITYEQYF

D gene: TRBD2
J gene: TRBJ2-3
V gene: TRBV29-1
clone size: NA
CDR3 DNA: TGCAGCGTTCACCTAGCGGGAGCAGATACGCAGTATTTT
CDR3 protein: CSVHLAGADTQYF

D gene: TRBD1
J gene: TRBJ2-7
V gene: TRBV15
clone size: NA
CDR3 DNA: TGTGCCACCAGCAGTACCGGGACAGAGGACTACGAGCAGTACTTC
CDR3 protein: CATSSTGTEDYEQYF

D gene: NA
J gene: TRBJ2-1
V gene: TRBV5-1
clone size: NA
CDR3 DNA: TGCGCCAGCAGCTTGTTAGGGGGGGCCTCCTACAATGAGCAGTTCTTC
CDR3 protein: CASSLLGGASYNEQFF

D gene: NA
J gene: TRBJ1-1
V gene: TRBV18
clone size: NA
CDR3 DNA: TGTGCCAGCTCCCGTCCACAGGGTGCAGTGAACACTGAAGCTTTCTTT
CDR3 protein: CASSRPQGAVNTEAFF

D gene: NA
J gene: TRBJ1-1
V gene: TRBV10-1
clone size: NA
CDR3 DNA: TGCGCCAGCAGTGATGGCCTTTCGAACACTGAAGCTTTCTTT
CDR3 protein: CASSDGLSNTEAFF

D gene: NA
J gene: TRBJ1-1
V gene: TRBV10-1
clone size: few
CDR3 DNA: TGCGCCAGCAGGGGAAGGACTACCACTGAAGCTTTCTTT
CDR3 protein: CASRGRTTTEAFF

D gene: TRBD2
J gene: TRBJ2-5
V gene: TRBV27
clone size: few
CDR3 DNA: TGTGCCAGCGGGGGGGTACAAGAGACCCAGTACTTC
CDR3 protein: CASGGVQETQYF

D gene: NA
J gene: TRBJ1-3
V gene: TRBV10-3
clone size: NA
CDR3 DNA: TGTGCCACCGGGACACCTGGAAACACCATATATTTT
CDR3 protein: CATGTPGNTIYF

D gene: NA
J gene: TRBJ2-1
V gene: TRBV5-1
clone size: NA
CDR3 DNA: TGCGCCAGCAGCTTGGAGAGTAACTACAATGAGCAGTTCTTC
CDR3 protein: CASSLESNYNEQFF

D gene: NA
J gene: TRBJ2-7
V gene: TRBV4-1
clone size: NA
CDR3 DNA: TGCGCCAGCAGCCAAGGCGGGACAGTCAAATACGAGCAGTACTTC
CDR3 protein: CASSQGGTVKYEQYF

D gene: NA
J gene: TRBJ1-5
V gene: TRBV10-1
clone size: NA
CDR3 DNA: TGCGCCAGCAGTGAATTGGGTCAGCCCCAGCATTTT
CDR3 protein: CASSELGQPQHF

D gene: NA
J gene: TRBJ2-5
V gene: TRBV5-6
clone size: NA
CDR3 DNA: TGTGCCAGCAGCTCGGGAAGTAAAGAGACCCAGTACTTC
CDR3 protein: CASSSGSKETQYF

D gene: NA
J gene: TRBJ2-7
V gene: TRBV19
clone size: NA
CDR3 DNA: TGTGCCAGTAGTCACATTGGAGGTAGCTCCTACGAGCAGTACTTC
CDR3 protein: CASSHIGGSSYEQYF

D gene: NA
J gene: TRBJ1-1
V gene: TRBV6-1
clone size: NA
CDR3 DNA: TGTGCCAGCAGTGAGCCGGATTCTGAAGCTTTCTTT
CDR3 protein: CASSEPDSEAFF

D gene: TRBD2
J gene: TRBJ2-3
V gene: TRBV6-6
clone size: NA
CDR3 DNA: TGTGCCAGCAGTAGGGCGAGTAGCGGGCGCACAGATACGCAGTATTTT
CDR3 protein: CASSRASSGRTDTQYF

D gene: NA
J gene: TRBJ2-7
V gene: TRBV6-6
clone size: NA
CDR3 DNA: TGTGCCAGCAGTTACTCGACAAGGCTAGCTCCCCACGAGCAGTACTTC
CDR3 protein: CASSYSTRLAPHEQYF

D gene: NA
J gene: TRBJ2-1
V gene: TRBV25-1
clone size: NA
CDR3 DNA: TGTGCCAGCAGAAAAGGGGGGACACTTTCCTACAATGAGCAGTTCTTC
CDR3 protein: CASRKGGTLSYNEQFF

D gene: TRBD2
J gene: TRBJ2-1
V gene: TRBV5-8
clone size: NA
CDR3 DNA: TGTGCCAGCAGCTTGGAAGCTAGCGGACTAGCGGGAAATGGGCAGTTCTTC
CDR3 protein: CASSLEASGLAGNGQFF